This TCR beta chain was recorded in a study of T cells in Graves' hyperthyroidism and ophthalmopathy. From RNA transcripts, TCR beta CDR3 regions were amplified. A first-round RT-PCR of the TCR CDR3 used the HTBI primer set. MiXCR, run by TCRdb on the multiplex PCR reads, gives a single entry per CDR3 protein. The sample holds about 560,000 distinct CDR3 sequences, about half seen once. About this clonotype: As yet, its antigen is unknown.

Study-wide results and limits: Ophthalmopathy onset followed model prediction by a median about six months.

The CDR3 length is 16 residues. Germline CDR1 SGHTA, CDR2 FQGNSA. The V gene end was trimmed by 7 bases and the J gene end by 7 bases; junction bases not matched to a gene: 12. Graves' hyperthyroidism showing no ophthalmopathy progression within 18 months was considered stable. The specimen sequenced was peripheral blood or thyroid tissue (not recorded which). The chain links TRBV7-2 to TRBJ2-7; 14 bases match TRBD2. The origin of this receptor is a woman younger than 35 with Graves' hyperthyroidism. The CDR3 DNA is TGTGCCAGCACCGGGGGACTAGCGGGAGATTCATGGGAGCAGTACTTC. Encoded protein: CASTGGLAGDSWEQYF.